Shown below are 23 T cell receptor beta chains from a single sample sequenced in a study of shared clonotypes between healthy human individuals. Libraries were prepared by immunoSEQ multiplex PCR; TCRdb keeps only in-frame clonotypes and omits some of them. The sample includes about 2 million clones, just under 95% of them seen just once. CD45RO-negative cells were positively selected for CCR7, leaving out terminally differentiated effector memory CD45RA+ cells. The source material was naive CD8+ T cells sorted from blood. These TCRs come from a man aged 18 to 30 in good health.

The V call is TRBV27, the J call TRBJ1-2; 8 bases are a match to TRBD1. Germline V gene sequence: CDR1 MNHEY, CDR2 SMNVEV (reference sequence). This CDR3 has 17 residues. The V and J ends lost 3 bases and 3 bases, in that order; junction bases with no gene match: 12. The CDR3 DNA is TGTGCCAGCAGTTTTTTAAAATCACCGACAGGGGACTATGGCTACACCTTC. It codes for CASSFLKSPTGDYGYTF.

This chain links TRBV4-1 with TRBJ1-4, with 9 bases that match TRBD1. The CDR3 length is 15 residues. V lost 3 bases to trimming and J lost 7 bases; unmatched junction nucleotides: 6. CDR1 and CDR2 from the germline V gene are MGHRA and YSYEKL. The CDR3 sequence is CASSHTGQGLEKLFF. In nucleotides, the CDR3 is TGCGCCAGCAGCCACACGGGACAGGGTCTTGAAAAACTGTTTTTT.

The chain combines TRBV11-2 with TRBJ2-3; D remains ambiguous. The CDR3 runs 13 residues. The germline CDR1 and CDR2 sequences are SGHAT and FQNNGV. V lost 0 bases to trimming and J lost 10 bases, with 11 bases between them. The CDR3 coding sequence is TGTGCCAGCAGCTTAGATGGTCCACTCGCGCAGTATTTT. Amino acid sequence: CASSLDGPLAQYF.

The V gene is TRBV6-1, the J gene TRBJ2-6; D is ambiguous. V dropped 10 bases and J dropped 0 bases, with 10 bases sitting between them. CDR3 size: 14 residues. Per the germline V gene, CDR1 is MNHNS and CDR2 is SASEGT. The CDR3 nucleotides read TGTGCCACTCTACAGCTCTCTGGGGCCAACGTCCTGACTTTC. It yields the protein CATLQLSGANVLTF.

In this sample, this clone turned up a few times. CDR3 amino acids: CASSLSIGETSYEQYF. The CDR3 DNA sequence: TGTGCCAGCAGTTTATCGATCGGGGAAACGTCCTACGAGCAGTACTTC. V usage is TRBV27 and J usage is TRBJ2-7, with a tentative D call TRBD2 (5 bases). The length of the CDR3 is 16 residues. Germline lookup yields CDR1 MNHEY and CDR2 SMNVEV (reference sequence). Trimming took 0 bases from V and 1 from J, leaving 13 bases between them.

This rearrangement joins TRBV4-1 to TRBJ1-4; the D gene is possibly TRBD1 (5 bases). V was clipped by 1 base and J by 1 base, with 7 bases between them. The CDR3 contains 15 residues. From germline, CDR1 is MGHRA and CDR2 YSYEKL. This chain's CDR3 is CASSQARGTNEKLFF. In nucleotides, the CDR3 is TGCGCCAGCAGCCAAGCGAGGGGAACTAATGAAAAACTGTTTTTT.

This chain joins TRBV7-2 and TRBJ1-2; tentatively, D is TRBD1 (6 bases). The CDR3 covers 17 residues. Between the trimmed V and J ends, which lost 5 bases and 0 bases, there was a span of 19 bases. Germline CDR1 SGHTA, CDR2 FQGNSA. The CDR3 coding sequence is TGTGCCAGCAGCCCCCTCGACAGGACCCTTTCTAACTATGGCTACACCTTC. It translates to CASSPLDRTLSNYGYTF.

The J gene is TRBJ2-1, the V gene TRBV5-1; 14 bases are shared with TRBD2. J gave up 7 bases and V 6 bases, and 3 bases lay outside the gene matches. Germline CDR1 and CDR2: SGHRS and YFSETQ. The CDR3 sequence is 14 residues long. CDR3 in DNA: TGCGCCAGCACGACTAGCGGGAGGGGGAATGAGCAGTTCTTC. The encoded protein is CASTTSGRGNEQFF.

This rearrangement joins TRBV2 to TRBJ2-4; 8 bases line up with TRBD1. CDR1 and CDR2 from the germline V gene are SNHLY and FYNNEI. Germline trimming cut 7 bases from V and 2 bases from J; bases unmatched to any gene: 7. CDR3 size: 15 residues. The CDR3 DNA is TGTGCCAGCATAAGGGACAGGCTTACCAAAAACATTCAGTACTTC. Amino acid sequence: CASIRDRLTKNIQYF.

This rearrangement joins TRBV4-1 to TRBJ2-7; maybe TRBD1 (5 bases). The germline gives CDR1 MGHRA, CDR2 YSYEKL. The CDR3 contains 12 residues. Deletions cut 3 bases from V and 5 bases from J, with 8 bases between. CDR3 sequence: CASSHRADEQYF. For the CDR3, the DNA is TGCGCCAGCAGCCACAGGGCGGACGAGCAGTACTTC.

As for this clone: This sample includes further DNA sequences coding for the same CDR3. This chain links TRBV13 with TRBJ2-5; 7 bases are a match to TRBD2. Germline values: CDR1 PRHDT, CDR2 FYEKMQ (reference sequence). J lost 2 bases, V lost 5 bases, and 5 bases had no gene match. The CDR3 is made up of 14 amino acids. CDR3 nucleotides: TGTGCCAGCAGCCTTACTAGCGTACAAGAGACCCAGTACTTC. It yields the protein CASSLTSVQETQYF.

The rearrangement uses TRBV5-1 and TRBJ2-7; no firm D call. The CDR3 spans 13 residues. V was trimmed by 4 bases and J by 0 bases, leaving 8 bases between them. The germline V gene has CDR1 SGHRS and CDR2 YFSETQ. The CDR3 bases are TGCGCCAGCAGCCCATATAGCTCCTACGAGCAGTACTTC. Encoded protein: CASSPYSSYEQYF.

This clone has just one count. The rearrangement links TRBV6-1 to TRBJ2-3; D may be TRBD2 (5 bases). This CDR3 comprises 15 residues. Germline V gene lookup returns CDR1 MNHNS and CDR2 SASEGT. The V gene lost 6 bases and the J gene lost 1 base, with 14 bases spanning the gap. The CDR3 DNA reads TGTGCCAGCAGCCGAGCGGAGCTGGGCACAGATACGCAGTATTTT. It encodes CASSRAELGTDTQYF.

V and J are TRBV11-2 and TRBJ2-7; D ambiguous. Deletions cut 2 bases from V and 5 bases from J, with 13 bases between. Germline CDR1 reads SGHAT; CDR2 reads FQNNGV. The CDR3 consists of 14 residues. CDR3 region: CASSLLSFYDEQYF. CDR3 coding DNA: TGTGCCAGCAGCTTACTGAGTTTTTACGACGAGCAGTACTTC.

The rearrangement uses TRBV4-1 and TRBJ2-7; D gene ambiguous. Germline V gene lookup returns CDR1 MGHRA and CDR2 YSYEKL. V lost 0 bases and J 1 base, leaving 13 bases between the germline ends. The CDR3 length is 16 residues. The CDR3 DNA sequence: TGCGCCAGCAGCCAAGATTCCGAGAGTTCGTCCTACGAGCAGTACTTC. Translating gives CASSQDSESSSYEQYF.

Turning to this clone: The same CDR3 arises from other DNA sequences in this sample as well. Written as DNA, the CDR3 is TGTGCCAGCTCAGACGGACAGGGCTACGAGCAGTACTTC. Translation gives CASSDGQGYEQYF. The V call is TRBV18, the J call TRBJ2-7; 8 nucleotides align to TRBD1. This CDR3 region has 13 residues. Per the germline V gene, CDR1 is KGHSH and CDR2 is LQKENI. The junction had 3 bases not matched to a gene; V was cut back by 5 bases and J by 3 bases.

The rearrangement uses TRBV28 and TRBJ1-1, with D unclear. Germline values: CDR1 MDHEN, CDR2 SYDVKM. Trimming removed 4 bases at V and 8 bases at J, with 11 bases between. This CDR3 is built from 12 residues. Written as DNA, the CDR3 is TGTGCCAGCAGTTCTTCTTCCGAGGAAGCTTTCTTT. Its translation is CASSSSSEEAFF.

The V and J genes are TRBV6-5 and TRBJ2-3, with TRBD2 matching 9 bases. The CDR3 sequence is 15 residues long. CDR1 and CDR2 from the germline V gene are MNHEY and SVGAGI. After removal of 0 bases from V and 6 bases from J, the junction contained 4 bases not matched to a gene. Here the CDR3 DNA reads TGTGCCAGCAGTTACTCGCGGGAGGGCGAGGATACGCAGTATTTT. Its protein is CASSYSREGEDTQYF.

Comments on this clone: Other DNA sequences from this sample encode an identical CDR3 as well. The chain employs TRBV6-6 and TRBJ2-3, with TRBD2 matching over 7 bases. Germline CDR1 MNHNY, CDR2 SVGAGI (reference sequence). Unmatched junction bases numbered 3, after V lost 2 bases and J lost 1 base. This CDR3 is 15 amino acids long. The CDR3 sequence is CASSYGRGGTDTQYF. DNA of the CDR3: TGTGCCAGCAGTTACGGCCGGGGGGGCACAGATACGCAGTATTTT.

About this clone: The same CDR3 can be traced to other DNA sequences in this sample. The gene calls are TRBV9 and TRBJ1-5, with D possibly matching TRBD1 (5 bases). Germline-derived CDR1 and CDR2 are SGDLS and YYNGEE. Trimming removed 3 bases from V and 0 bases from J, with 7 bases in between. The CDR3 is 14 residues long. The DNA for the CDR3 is TGTGCCAGCAGCGCGACAGATAGCAATCAGCCCCAGCATTTT. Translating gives CASSATDSNQPQHF.

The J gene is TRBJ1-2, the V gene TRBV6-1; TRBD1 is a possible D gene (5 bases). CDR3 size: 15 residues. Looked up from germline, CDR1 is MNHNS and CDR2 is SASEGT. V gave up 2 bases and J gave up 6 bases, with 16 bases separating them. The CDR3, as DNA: TGTGCCAGCAGTGAACTCGAGGGGCTAGGTCATGGCTACACCTTC. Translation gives CASSELEGLGHGYTF.

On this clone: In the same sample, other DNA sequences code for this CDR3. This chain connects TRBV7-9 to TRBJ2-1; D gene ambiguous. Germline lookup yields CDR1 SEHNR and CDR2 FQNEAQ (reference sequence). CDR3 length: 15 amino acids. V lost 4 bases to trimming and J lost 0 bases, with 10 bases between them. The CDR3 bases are TGTGCCAGCAGCTCGTCATGGAGCTCCTACAATGAGCAGTTCTTC. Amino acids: CASSSSWSSYNEQFF. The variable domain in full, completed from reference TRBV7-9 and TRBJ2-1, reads DTGVSQNPRHKITKRGQNVTFRCDPISEHNRLYWYRQTLGQGPEFLTYFQNEAQLEKSRLLSDRFSAERPKGSFSTLEIQRTEQGDSAMYLCASSSSWSSYNEQFFGPGTRLTVL.

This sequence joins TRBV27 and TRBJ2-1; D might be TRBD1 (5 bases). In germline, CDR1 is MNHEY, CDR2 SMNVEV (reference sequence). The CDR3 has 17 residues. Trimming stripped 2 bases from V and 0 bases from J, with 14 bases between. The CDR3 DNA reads TGTGCCAGCAGTTTACTCGCACCAGGGAACTCCTACAATGAGCAGTTCTTC. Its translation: CASSLLAPGNSYNEQFF.